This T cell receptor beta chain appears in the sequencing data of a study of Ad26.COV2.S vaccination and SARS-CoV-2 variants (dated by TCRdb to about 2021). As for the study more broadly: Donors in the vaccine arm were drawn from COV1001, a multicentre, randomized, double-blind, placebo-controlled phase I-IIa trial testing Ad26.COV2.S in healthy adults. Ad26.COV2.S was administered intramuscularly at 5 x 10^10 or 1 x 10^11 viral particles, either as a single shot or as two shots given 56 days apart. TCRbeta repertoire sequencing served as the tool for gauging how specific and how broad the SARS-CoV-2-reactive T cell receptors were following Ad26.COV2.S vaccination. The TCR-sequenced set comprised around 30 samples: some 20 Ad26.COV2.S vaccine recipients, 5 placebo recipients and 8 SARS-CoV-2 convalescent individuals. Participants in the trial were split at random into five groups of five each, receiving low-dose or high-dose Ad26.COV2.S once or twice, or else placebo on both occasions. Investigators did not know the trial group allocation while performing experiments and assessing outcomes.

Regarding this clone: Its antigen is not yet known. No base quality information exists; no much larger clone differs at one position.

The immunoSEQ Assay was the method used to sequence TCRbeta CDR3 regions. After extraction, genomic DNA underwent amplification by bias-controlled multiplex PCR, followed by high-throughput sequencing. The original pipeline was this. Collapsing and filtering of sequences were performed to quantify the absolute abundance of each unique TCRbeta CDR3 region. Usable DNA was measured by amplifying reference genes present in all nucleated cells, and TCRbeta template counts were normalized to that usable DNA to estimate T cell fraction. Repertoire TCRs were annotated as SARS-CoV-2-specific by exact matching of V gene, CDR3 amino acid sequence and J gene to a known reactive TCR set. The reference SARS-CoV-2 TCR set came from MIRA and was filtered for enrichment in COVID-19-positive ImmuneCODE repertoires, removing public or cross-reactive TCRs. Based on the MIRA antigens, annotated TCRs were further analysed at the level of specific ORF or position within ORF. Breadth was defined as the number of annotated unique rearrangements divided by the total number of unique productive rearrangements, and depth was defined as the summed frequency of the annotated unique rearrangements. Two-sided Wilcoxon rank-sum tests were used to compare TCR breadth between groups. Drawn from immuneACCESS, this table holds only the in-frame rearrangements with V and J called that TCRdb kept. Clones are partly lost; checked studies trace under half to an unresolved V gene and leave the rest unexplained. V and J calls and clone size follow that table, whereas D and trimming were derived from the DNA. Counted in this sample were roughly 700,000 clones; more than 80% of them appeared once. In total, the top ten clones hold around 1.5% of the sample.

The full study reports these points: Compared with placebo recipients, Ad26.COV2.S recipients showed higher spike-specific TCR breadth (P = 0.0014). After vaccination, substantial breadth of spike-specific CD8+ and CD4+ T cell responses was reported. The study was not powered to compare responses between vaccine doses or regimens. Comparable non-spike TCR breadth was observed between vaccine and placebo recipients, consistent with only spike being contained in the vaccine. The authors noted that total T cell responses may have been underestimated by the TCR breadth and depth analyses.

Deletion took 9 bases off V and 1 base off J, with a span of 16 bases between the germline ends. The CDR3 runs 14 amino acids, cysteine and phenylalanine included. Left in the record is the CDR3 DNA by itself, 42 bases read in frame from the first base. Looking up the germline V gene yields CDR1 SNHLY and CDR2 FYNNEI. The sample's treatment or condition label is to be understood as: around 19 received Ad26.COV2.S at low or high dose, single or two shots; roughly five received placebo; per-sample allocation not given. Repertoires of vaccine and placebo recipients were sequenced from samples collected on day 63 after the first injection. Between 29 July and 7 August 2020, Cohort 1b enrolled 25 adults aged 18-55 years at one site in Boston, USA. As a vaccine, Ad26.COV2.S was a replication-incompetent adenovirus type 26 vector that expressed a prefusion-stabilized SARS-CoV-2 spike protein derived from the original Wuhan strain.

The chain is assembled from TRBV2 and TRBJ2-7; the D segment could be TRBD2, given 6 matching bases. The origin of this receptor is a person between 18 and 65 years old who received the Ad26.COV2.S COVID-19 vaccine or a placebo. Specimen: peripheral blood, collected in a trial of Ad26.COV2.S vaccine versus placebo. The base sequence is TGTGCCAGTAGCGCGCGGGGAGGTTCCTACGAGCAGTACTTC. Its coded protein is CASSARGGSYEQYF.